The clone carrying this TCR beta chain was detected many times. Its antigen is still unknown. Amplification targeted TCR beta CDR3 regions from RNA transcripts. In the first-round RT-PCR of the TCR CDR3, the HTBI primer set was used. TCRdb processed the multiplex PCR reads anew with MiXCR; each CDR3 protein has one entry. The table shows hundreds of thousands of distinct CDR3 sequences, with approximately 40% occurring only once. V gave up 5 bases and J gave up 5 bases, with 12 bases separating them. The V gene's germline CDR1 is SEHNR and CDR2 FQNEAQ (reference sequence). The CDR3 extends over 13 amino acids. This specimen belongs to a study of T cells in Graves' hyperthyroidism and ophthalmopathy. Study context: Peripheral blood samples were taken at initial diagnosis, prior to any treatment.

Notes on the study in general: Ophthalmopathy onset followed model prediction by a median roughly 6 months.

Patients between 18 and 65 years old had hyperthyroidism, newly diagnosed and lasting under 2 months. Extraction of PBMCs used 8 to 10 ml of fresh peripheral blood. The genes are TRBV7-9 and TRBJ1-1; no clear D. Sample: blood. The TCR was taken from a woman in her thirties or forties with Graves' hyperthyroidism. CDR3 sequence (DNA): TGTGCCAGCAGCCCGTCAGAGGAGACTGAAGCTTTCTTT. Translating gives CASSPSEETEAFF.